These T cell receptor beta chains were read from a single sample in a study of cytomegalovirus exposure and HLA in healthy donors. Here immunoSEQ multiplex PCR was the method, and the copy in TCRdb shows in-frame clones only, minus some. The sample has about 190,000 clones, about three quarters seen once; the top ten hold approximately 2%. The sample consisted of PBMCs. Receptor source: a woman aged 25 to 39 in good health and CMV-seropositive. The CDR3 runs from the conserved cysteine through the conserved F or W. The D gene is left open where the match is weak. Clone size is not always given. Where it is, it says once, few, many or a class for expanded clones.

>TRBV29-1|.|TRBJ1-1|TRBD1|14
TGCAGCACTCAACGGGACAGCGGCCAACTTGAAGCTTTCTTT
CSTQRDSGQLEAFF
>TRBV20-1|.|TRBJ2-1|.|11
TGCAGTGCTAATCATGAGGATGAGCAGTTCTTC
CSANHEDEQFF
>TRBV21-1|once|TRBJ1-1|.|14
TGTGCCAGCAGCCCCTGGGGGGGTAACACTGAAGCTTTCTTT
CASSPWGGNTEAFF
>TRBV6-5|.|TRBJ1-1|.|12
TGTGCCAGCAGTGATAGAAGCACTGAAGCTTTCTTT
CASSDRSTEAFF
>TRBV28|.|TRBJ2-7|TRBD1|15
TGTGCCAGCAGTCCCGGACAGGTTGGTTCCTACGAGCAGTACTTC
CASSPGQVGSYEQYF
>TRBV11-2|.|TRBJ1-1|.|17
TGTGCCAGCAGCTTAAGGGGTTTTGGCAGGGTGAACACTGAAGCTTTCTTT
CASSLRGFGRVNTEAFF
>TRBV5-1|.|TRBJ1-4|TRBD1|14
TGCGCCAGCAGCTTACAGGGGGCCGATGAAAAACTGTTTTTT
CASSLQGADEKLFF
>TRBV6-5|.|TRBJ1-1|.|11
TGTGCCAGCAGTTCCCAGACTGAAGCTTTCTTT
CASSSQTEAFF
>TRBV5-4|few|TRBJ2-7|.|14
TGTGCCAGCAGCTTGGGATTAGGGGGGGTCGAGCAGTACTTC
CASSLGLGGVEQYF
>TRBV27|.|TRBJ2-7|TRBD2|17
TGTGCCAGCAGTTTAAAGTTGCTAGCGGGAGCGTCCTACGAGCAGTACTTC
CASSLKLLAGASYEQYF
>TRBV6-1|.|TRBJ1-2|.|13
TGTGCCAGCAGTGAAGGGGGCTACTATGGCTACACCTTC
CASSEGGYYGYTF
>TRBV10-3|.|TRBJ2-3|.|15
TGTGCCATCAGTGAGACCTTATACCTAGCGGATACGCAGTATTTT
CAISETLYLADTQYF
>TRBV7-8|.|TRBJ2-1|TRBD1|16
TGTGCCAGCAGGTTCCCCGGGACAGGGCCCTACAATGAGCAGTTCTTC
CASRFPGTGPYNEQFF
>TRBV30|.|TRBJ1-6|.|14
TGTGCCTGGAGTGGGAACAGGGATAATTCACCCCTCCACTTT
CAWSGNRDNSPLHF
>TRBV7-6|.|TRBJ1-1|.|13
TGTGCCAGCAGCTTAGCGCAGGGAGGTGAAGCTTTCTTT
CASSLAQGGEAFF
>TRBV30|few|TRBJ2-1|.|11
TGTGCCTTAACCCAGCGCAATGAGCAGTTCTTC
CALTQRNEQFF
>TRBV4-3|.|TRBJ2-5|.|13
TGCGCCAGCAGCCAACACAGGGAAGAGACCCAGTACTTC
CASSQHREETQYF
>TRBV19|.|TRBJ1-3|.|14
TGTGCCAGTAGTGTGAGAAACTCTGGAAACACCATATATTTT
CASSVRNSGNTIYF
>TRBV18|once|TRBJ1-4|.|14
TGTGCCAGCTCGGGCCTGGCAGCTAATGAAAAACTGTTTTTT
CASSGLAANEKLFF
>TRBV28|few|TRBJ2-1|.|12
TGTGCCAGCAGTCGCGCACGTAATGAGCAGTTCTTC
CASSRARNEQFF
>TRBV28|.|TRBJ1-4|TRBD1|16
TGTGCCAGCAGTTTCTCCAGGACAGGGTCAAATGAAAAACTGTTTTTT
CASSFSRTGSNEKLFF
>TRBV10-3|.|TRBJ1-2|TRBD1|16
TGTGCCATCAGTGATCCTACCTGGGACAGGGAAGGTGGCTACACCTTC
CAISDPTWDREGGYTF
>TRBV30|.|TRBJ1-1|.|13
TGTGCCTGGAGTTTCCGAGTGAACACTGAAGCTTTCTTT
CAWSFRVNTEAFF
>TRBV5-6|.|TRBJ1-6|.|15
TGTGCCAGCAGCTTGTCGCCCAGCTATAATTCACCCCTCCACTTT
CASSLSPSYNSPLHF
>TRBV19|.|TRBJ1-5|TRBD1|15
TGTGCCAGTAGTATTGGAGACAGGGACCATGAGCCCCAGCATTTT
CASSIGDRDHEPQHF
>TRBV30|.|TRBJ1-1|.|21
TGTGCCTGGAGTGTATCGGTTCTCTCCGGGACACTTATCGGGCGGAACACTGAAGCTTTCTTT
CAWSVSVLSGTLIGRNTEAFF
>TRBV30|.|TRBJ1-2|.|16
TGTGCCTGGAATAAATACACAGTATCACATAACTATGGCTACACCTTC
CAWNKYTVSHNYGYTF
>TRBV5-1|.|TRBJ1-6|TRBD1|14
TGCGCCAGCAGACCTGACAGGGGGAATTCACCCCTCCACTTT
CASRPDRGNSPLHF
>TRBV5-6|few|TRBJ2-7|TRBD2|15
TGTGCCAGCAGCTTCGTGGCTAGCGGGGGTTACGAGCAGTACTTC
CASSFVASGGYEQYF
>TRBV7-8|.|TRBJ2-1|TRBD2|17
TGTGCCAGCAGCTTAGTACGAGGCGGGAGAAGGGGCAATGAGCAGTTCTTC
CASSLVRGGRRGNEQFF
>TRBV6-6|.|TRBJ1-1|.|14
TGTGCCAGCAGGGGGGGGCCCTTGGGCACTGAAGCTTTCTTT
CASRGGPLGTEAFF
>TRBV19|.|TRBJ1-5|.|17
TGTGCCAGTAGTATAGTAGGGGCCAGGGGTAGCAATCAGCCCCAGCATTTT
CASSIVGARGSNQPQHF
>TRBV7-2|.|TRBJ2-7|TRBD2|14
TGTGCCAGCAGTACTCTAGCGGGCTATAACGAGCAGTACTTC
CASSTLAGYNEQYF
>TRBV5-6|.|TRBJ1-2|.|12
TGTGCCAGCAGCTCCGACTACTATGGCTACACCTTC
CASSSDYYGYTF
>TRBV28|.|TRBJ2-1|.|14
TGTGCCAGCAGTTCTAGCGCCGCCTACAATGAGCAGTTCTTC
CASSSSAAYNEQFF
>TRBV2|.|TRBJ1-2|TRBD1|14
TGTGCCAGCAATGCAGGACAGGCATCTTACGGCTACACCTTC
CASNAGQASYGYTF
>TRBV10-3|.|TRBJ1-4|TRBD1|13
TGTGCCACCGGGACAGGGGCCGGTGAAAAACTGTTTTTT
CATGTGAGEKLFF
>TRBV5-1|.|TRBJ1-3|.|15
TGCGCCAGCAGCTCCACAGGGTGGCCTGGAAACACCATATATTTT
CASSSTGWPGNTIYF
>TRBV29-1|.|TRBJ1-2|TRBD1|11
TGCAGCGTTGCCGGGACAGGGGTCGGGACCTTC
CSVAGTGVGTF
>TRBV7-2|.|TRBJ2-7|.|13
TGTGCCAGCAGCTTACAAACCCGGAGAGAGCAGTACTTC
CASSLQTRREQYF
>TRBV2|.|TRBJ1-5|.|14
TGTGCCAGCAGTCAGACTGTTAGCAATCAGCCCCAGCATTTT
CASSQTVSNQPQHF
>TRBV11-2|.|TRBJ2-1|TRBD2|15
TGTGCCAGCACTTGGAGGGTAGCGGGAGTGCATGAGCAGTTCTTC
CASTWRVAGVHEQFF
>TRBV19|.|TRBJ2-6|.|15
TGTGCCAGTAGTGCCTTAGGGGCGGGGGCCAACGTCCTGACTTTC
CASSALGAGANVLTF
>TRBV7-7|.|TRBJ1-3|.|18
TGTGCCAGCAGCCTACCTCAACGAGGCTCCGTCTCTGGAAACACCATATATTTT
CASSLPQRGSVSGNTIYF
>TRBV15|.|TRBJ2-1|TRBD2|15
TGTGCCACCAGCGGGGGGAGCGGGAGGAGGGATGAGCAGTTCTTC
CATSGGSGRRDEQFF
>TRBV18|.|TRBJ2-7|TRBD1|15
TGTGCCAGCTCGGGTTGGGACAGGTTGAGCTACGAGCAGTACTTC
CASSGWDRLSYEQYF
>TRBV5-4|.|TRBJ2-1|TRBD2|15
TGTGCCAGCAGCCCTACTAGCGGGAGTTGGGATGAGCAGTTCTTC
CASSPTSGSWDEQFF
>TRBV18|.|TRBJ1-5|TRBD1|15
TGTGCCAGCTCACCCGGGACAGGGAGATCTCAGCCCCAGCATTTT
CASSPGTGRSQPQHF
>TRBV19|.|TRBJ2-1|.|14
TGTGCCAGTAGTATAGGCCTGGGGAGCGGTGAGCAGTTCTTC
CASSIGLGSGEQFF
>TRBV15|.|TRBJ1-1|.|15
TGTGCCACCAGCAGAGATAAGGCGGGAAACACTGAAGCTTTCTTT
CATSRDKAGNTEAFF
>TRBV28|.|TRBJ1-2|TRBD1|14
TGTGCCAGCAGTTTAGCCGGGACAGAGTATGGCTACACCTTC
CASSLAGTEYGYTF
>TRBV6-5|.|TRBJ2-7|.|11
TGTGCCACCTCGACAGGCCCCGAGCAGTACTTC
CATSTGPEQYF
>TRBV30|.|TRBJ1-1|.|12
TGTGCCTGGATGGGGGGACCCACTGAAGCTTTCTTT
CAWMGGPTEAFF